The clone carrying this T cell receptor beta chain was seen at least ten times. Starting from genomic DNA, TCR beta CDR3 was amplified through two-round multiplex PCR. The authors ran first-round PCR with primers specific to each TRBV and TRBJ gene. From the multiplex PCR reads, TCRdb called clonotypes with MiXCR, one entry per CDR3 protein. The sample has tens of thousands of distinct CDR3 sequences; about 41% are singletons. On two occasions, one at each of two time points, approximately 6 milliliters of peripheral blood were drawn. This sample stems from a study of prognosis after radiotherapy for stage I lung cancer. Across the whole study: Between early 2018 and January 2019, patients with stage I non-small cell lung cancer were enrolled.

The CDR3 contains 18 residues. The germline gives CDR1 DFQATT, CDR2 SNEGSKA (reference sequence). The sample consisted of PBMCs, taken before or after stereotactic body radiation therapy (not recorded which). The TCR originated in a donor over 45 with non-small cell lung cancer. The chain carries TRBV20-1 and TRBJ2-1, with 12 nucleotides matching TRBD2. CDR3 DNA sequence: TGCAGCCCCTGGGGTGGACTAGCGGGAATTGTGGGAAGTAATGAGCAGTTCTTC. The encoded protein is CSPWGGLAGIVGSNEQFF.